A single sample is the source of the 12 T cell receptor beta chains below, sequenced in a study of OX40 agonist ivuxolimab in advanced cancers. The protocol used for the library was the immunoSEQ multiplex PCR assay. The table comes from immuneACCESS by way of TCRdb, which keeps in-frame sequences with V and J called. Part of the clones is missing from these tables; in studies checked, under half for an unresolved V gene and the rest for unknown reasons. Across this sample there are fewer than 60,000 clones, with roughly three quarters seen only once. The ten largest clones add up to 3% to 5% of the sample. This specimen consisted of CD4+ or CD8+ T cells sorted from blood, obtained in a trial of the OX40 agonist ivuxolimab. The receptors here all came from an adult with an advanced solid tumor such as melanoma, head and neck, liver or kidney cancer.

J is TRBJ1-1 and V is TRBV5-5; a weak D match, TRBD1 (6 bases). Per germline, CDR1 SGHKS and CDR2 YYEKEE (reference sequence). There are 16 residues in the CDR3. Trimming shortened V by 5 bases and J by 3 bases, and 20 bases separated the two germline ends. CDR3 sequence (DNA): TGTGCCAGCAGGGCTACAGGGTTCGAGGCGCACACTGAAGCTTTCTTT. The encoded protein is CASRATGFEAHTEAFF.

V and J are TRBV29-1 and TRBJ1-4; D is unresolved. This CDR3 comprises 12 residues. The V end was cut by 4 bases, the J end by 8 bases, with 11 bases between. Germline V lookup: CDR1 SQVTM, CDR2 ANQGSEA. The CDR3 nucleotides read TGCAGCGTTGTCGGATTACAGGAAAAACTGTTTTTT. Protein sequence: CSVVGLQEKLFF.

V gene TRBV2 combines with J gene TRBJ2-5, with D unclear. The germline gives CDR1 SNHLY, CDR2 FYNNEI. The CDR3 has 12 amino acids. Trimming cost V 7 bases and J 1 base, with 7 bases left between them. The CDR3 here is CASTDFQETQYF. CDR3 DNA: TGTGCCAGCACTGACTTCCAAGAGACCCAGTACTTC.

This rearrangement joins TRBV7-2 to TRBJ2-7; D is undetermined. The CDR3 runs to 15 residues. Trimming removed 1 base from V and 1 base from J, with 11 bases in between. The V gene's germline CDR1 is SGHTA and CDR2 FQGNSA. For the CDR3, the DNA is TGTGCCAGCAGCTTAGGACAAGGCCCTTCCTACGAGCAGTACTTC. Its translation: CASSLGQGPSYEQYF.

The rearrangement links TRBV9 to TRBJ2-1, with TRBD1 matching 12 bases. J was trimmed by 5 bases and V by 3 bases; bases with no gene match: 21. CDR1 and CDR2 (germline): SGDLS, YYNGEE. This CDR3 contains 21 residues. Here the CDR3 reads CASSASQSGTGGFGTNNEQFF. In DNA form, the CDR3 reads TGTGCCAGCAGCGCCAGCCAAAGCGGGACAGGGGGCTTTGGGACCAACAATGAGCAGTTCTTC.

CDR3 loop: CASSRDRGGTDTQYF. The CDR3 DNA reads TGTGCCAGCAGCCGTGACAGGGGAGGCACAGATACGCAGTATTTT. The chain joins TRBV7-3 to TRBJ2-3; TRBD1 matches 8 bases. The CDR3 has 15 residues. V was clipped by 5 bases and J by 1 base; unmatched bases: 5. In germline, CDR1 is SGHTA, CDR2 FQGTGA.

In its sample, this clone was seen a few times. The gene calls are TRBV27 and TRBJ2-1; perhaps TRBD1 as D (5 bases). The CDR3 covers 15 residues. Germline CDR1 MNHEY, CDR2 SMNVEV (reference sequence). V dropped 6 bases and J dropped 0 bases, with 12 bases sitting between them. This chain's CDR3 is CASRVTRGSYNEQFF. The CDR3 DNA reads as TGTGCCAGCAGGGTCACAAGGGGCTCCTACAATGAGCAGTTCTTC.

The chain combines TRBV14 with TRBJ1-1; perhaps TRBD1 as D (6 bases). The CDR3 has 13 amino acids. Trimming stripped 6 bases from V and 1 base from J, with 9 bases between. The germline gives CDR1 SGHDN, CDR2 FVKESK. This CDR3 is CASRSGQNTEAFF. CDR3 nucleotide sequence: TGTGCCAGCAGATCGGGACAGAACACTGAAGCTTTCTTT.

The chain links TRBV6-5 to TRBJ2-1, with D hard to call. CDR1 is MNHEY, CDR2 SVGAGI, per germline. V was clipped by 2 bases and J by 1 base, with 9 bases between them. CDR3 size: 15 residues. CDR3 coding DNA: TGTGCCAGCAGTTACAAAGCACTATCCTACAATGAGCAGTTCTTC. Residues: CASSYKALSYNEQFF.

The chain links TRBV4-2 to TRBJ1-2; 8 bases are shared with TRBD1. Trimming took 4 bases from V and 6 from J; bases not matched to a gene: 31. CDR3 length equals 22 residues. CDR1 LGHNA and CDR2 YNFKEQ come from the germline V gene. CDR3 coding DNA: TGTGCCAGCAGCCCAGGACAGCCTATGCATGGTGACATTGTGGGGACAGGAGATGGCTACACCTTC. Protein: CASSPGQPMHGDIVGTGDGYTF.

This sequence joins TRBV6-6 and TRBJ1-2, with D possibly being TRBD1 (5 bases). Per the germline V gene, CDR1 is MNHNY and CDR2 is SVGAGI (reference sequence). The CDR3 is 14 amino acids. Trimming removed 0 bases at V and 7 bases at J, with 12 bases between. The CDR3 spells CASSYSIIQGGYTF. CDR3 in DNA: TGTGCCAGCAGTTACTCGATTATCCAGGGTGGCTACACCTTC.

The genes are TRBV7-3 and TRBJ2-6; 8 bases are a match to TRBD2. This CDR3 contains 19 residues. Unmatched junction bases numbered 11, after V lost 2 bases and J lost 2 bases. Germline values: CDR1 SGHTA, CDR2 FQGTGA. CDR3 DNA sequence: TGTGCCAGCAGCTTAGAATTTGCGGGAGGATCTGCTGGGGCCAACGTCCTGACTTTC. Its translation is CASSLEFAGGSAGANVLTF.